A selection of T cell receptor beta chains follows, all from one sample in a study of beta chain features in type 1 diabetes. Produced via immunoSEQ multiplex PCR; TCRdb's table is partial and in-frame only. Among around 250,000 clones listed, roughly a quarter were seen once. The sample was naive CD4+ T cells from blood. All receptors come from a young woman with type 1 diabetes. CDR3s include the opening cysteine and the closing phenylalanine or tryptophan. The D gene is left open where the match is weak. The size of a clone is reported for some rows only, either as once, few or many, or as a class for expanded clones.

CDR3 protein | CDR3 DNA | clone size | D gene | J gene | CDR3 length | V gene
CASSLQGYEQYF | TGCGCCAGCAGCTTACAGGGCTACGAGCAGTACTTC | few | . | TRBJ2-7 | 12 | TRBV5-1
CAWSVQGARNYGYTF | TGTGCCTGGAGTGTACAAGGGGCCCGTAACTATGGCTACACCTTC | . | . | TRBJ1-2 | 15 | TRBV30
CASSSRGLAEQFF | TGTGCTAGCAGCTCCCGGGGACTAGCGGAGCAGTTCTTC | few | TRBD2 | TRBJ2-1 | 13 | TRBV7-7
CASSQGSSGLAPYEQYF | TGCGCCAGCAGCCAAGGATCTTCTGGACTAGCCCCATACGAGCAGTACTTC | . | TRBD2 | TRBJ2-7 | 17 | TRBV4-1
CASSTQGAVAFF | TGTGCCAGCAGCACCCAGGGGGCCGTGGCTTTCTTT | . | TRBD1 | TRBJ1-1 | 12 | TRBV9
CAWNSISGTDTQYF | TGTGCCTGGAATTCAATTAGTGGCACAGATACGCAGTATTTT | . | . | TRBJ2-3 | 14 | TRBV30
CASSPRVYYEQYF | TGTGCCAGCAGTCCCAGGGTTTACTACGAGCAGTACTTC | . | . | TRBJ2-7 | 13 | TRBV27
CASSLSLAGHQETQYF | TGTGCCAGCAGTTTGAGCCTAGCGGGACACCAAGAGACCCAGTACTTC | . | TRBD2 | TRBJ2-5 | 16 | TRBV28
CASSIPRLSYNEQFF | TGTGCCAGTAGTATCCCCCGGTTGTCCTACAATGAGCAGTTCTTC | . | . | TRBJ2-1 | 15 | TRBV19
CASSITGAYGYTF | TGTGCCAGTAGTATTACAGGTGCCTATGGCTACACCTTC | . | . | TRBJ1-2 | 13 | TRBV19
CASSPQTGRGDTQYF | TGTGCCAGCAGCCCACAGACAGGTAGAGGAGATACGCAGTATTTT | . | . | TRBJ2-3 | 15 | TRBV7-2
CASSRTDEQYF | TGTGCCAGCAGTCGGACTGACGAGCAGTACTTC | . | . | TRBJ2-7 | 11 | TRBV13
CASSQDRDTEAFF | TGTGCCAGCAGCCAAGATCGGGACACTGAAGCTTTCTTT | . | . | TRBJ1-1 | 13 | TRBV14
CASSEAWSGGFNEQFF | TGTGCCAGCAGTGAAGCCTGGTCGGGAGGCTTCAATGAGCAGTTCTTC | few | TRBD2 | TRBJ2-1 | 16 | TRBV6-1
CASSNGGGYTF | TGTGCCAGTAGTAATGGAGGTGGCTACACCTTC | . | . | TRBJ1-2 | 11 | TRBV19
CASSPYSAGIQDTQYF | TGTGCCAGCTCGCCGTACTCAGCGGGAATTCAAGATACGCAGTATTTT | . | TRBD2 | TRBJ2-3 | 16 | TRBV18
CASSPLGGLATPETQYF | TGTGCCAGCAGCCCCCTGGGAGGGCTAGCTACCCCAGAGACCCAGTACTTC | . | TRBD2 | TRBJ2-5 | 17 | TRBV11-2
CASSPTTASNYGYTF | TGTGCCAGCTCACCTACGACAGCTTCCAACTATGGCTACACCTTC | few | . | TRBJ1-2 | 15 | TRBV18
CASSQPTGGHGYTF | TGTGCCAGCAGCCAGCCGACAGGGGGTCATGGCTACACCTTC | . | TRBD1 | TRBJ1-2 | 14 | TRBV11-1
CASSLKGDGGYTF | TGTGCCAGCAGCTTAAAAGGGGATGGTGGCTACACCTTC | . | . | TRBJ1-2 | 13 | TRBV7-3
CASREKQPVETQYF | TGTGCCAGCAGGGAAAAACAGCCCGTAGAGACCCAGTACTTC | . | . | TRBJ2-5 | 14 | TRBV2
CAIRGTGKGGETQYF | TGTGCCATCAGGGGGACAGGGAAGGGAGGAGAGACCCAGTACTTC | . | TRBD1 | TRBJ2-5 | 15 | TRBV10-3
CASSRTGREKLFF | TGTGCCAGCAGCAGAACAGGCCGGGAAAAACTGTTTTTT | . | . | TRBJ1-4 | 13 | TRBV28
CASSRKSGVETQYF | TGTGCCAGCAGCCGGAAATCCGGAGTCGAGACCCAGTACTTC | few | . | TRBJ2-5 | 14 | TRBV5-4
CASSYGTGGHEQFF | TGTGCCAGCAGTTACGGGACAGGAGGGCATGAGCAGTTCTTC | . | TRBD1 | TRBJ2-1 | 14 | TRBV6-5
CASSYSRVGYTF | TGTGCCAGCAGTTACTCGAGGGTTGGCTACACCTTC | few | . | TRBJ1-2 | 12 | TRBV6-6
CASSHPSDSADTQYF | TGTGCCAGCAGCCACCCCAGCGATAGCGCGGATACGCAGTATTTT | . | . | TRBJ2-3 | 15 | TRBV4-2
CASSVDSRTQYF | TGTGCCAGCAGCGTTGACTCGAGGACCCAGTACTTC | few | . | TRBJ2-5 | 12 | TRBV7-3
CAWRPLGGVYEQYF | TGTGCCTGGAGACCCCTCGGGGGGGTCTACGAGCAGTACTTC | few | TRBD2 | TRBJ2-7 | 14 | TRBV30
CASSSPGTSGILGKQYF | TGTGCCAGCAGTTCACCCGGGACTAGCGGGATATTAGGCAAGCAGTACTTC | . | TRBD2 | TRBJ2-7 | 17 | TRBV27